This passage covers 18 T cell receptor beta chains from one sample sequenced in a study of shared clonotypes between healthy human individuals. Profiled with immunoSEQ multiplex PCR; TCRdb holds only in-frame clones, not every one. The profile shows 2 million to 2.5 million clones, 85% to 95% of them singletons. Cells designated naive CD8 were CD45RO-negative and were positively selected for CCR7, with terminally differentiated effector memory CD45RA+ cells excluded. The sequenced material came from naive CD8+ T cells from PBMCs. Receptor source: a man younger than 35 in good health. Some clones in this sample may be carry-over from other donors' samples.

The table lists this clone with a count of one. DNA for the CDR3: TGTGCCAGCAGCCAAGATTTCAGGAGGCTAGCGGGAGTGGAGCAGTTCTTC. Translating gives CASSQDFRRLAGVEQFF. The chain is built from TRBV4-2 and TRBJ2-1, with 10 bases identical to TRBD2. Germline CDR1 and CDR2: LGHNA and YNFKEQ. J gave up 10 bases and V 0 bases, and 12 bases lay outside the gene matches. This CDR3 is 17 amino acids long.

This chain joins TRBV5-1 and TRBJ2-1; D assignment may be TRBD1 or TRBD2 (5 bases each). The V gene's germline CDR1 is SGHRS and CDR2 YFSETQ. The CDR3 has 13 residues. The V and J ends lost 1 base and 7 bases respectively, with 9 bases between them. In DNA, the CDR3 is TGCGCCAGCAGCTTGTTAGGGGAGAATGAGCAGTTCTTC. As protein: CASSLLGENEQFF.

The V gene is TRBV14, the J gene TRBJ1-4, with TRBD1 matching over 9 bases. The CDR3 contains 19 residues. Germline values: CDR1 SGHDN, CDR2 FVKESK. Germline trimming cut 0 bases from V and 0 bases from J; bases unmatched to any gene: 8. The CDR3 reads CASSQEPGQGSATNEKLFF. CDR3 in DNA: TGTGCCAGCAGCCAAGAACCGGGACAGGGTTCTGCAACTAATGAAAAACTGTTTTTT.

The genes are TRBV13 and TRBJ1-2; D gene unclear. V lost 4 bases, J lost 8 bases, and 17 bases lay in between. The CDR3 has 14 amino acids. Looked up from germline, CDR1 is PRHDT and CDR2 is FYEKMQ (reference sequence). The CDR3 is CASSWRNNMEGYTF. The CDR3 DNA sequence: TGTGCCAGCAGCTGGCGGAACAACATGGAGGGCTACACCTTC.

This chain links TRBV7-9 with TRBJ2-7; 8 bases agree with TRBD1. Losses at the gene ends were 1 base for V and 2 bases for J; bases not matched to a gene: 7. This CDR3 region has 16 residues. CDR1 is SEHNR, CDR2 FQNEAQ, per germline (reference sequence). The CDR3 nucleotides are TGTGCCAGCAGCTTAGAGAACGAACAGGGGGCCTACGAGCAGTACTTC. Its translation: CASSLENEQGAYEQYF.

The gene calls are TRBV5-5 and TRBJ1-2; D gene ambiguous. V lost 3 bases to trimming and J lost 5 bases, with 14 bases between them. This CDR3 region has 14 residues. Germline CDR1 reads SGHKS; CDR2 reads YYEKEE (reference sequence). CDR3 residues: CASSSNGREYGYTF. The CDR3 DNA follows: TGTGCCAGCAGCTCGAATGGACGGGAATATGGCTACACCTTC.

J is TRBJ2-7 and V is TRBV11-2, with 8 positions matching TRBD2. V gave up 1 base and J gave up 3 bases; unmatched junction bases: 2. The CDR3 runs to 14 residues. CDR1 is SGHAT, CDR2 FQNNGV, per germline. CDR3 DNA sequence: TGTGCCAGCAGCTTAGCGGGAGGGCTCTACGAGCAGTACTTC. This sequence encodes CASSLAGGLYEQYF. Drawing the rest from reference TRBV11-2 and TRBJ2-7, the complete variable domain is EAGVAQSPRYKIIEKRQSVAFWCNPISGHATLYWYQQILGQGPKLLIQFQNNGVVDDSQLPKDRFSAERLKGVDSTLKIQPAKLEDSAVYLCASSLAGGLYEQYFGPGTRLTVT.

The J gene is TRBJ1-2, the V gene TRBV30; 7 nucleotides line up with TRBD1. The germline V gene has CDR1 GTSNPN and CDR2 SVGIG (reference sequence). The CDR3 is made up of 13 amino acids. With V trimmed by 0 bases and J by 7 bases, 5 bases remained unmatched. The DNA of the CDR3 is TGTGCCTGGAGTGTAACAGGGGCTGGTGGCTACACCTTC. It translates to CAWSVTGAGGYTF.

Here the CDR3 DNA reads TGTGCCAGTAGTATAGCGAGCAGGGGGCAAGAGACCCAGTACTTC. Amino acids: CASSIASRGQETQYF. V and J are TRBV19 and TRBJ2-5, with 7 bases fitting TRBD1. J was trimmed by 2 bases and V by 1 base; bases with no gene match: 4. Germline V gene lookup returns CDR1 LNHDA and CDR2 SQIVND (reference sequence). The CDR3 covers 15 residues. Based on the CDR3 plus reference TRBV19 and TRBJ2-5, the full variable domain is DGGITQSPKYLFRKEGQNVTLSCEQNLNHDAMYWYRQDPGQGLRLIYYSQIVNDFQKGDIAEGYSVSREKKESFPLTVTSAQKNPTAFYLCASSIASRGQETQYFGPGTRLLVL.

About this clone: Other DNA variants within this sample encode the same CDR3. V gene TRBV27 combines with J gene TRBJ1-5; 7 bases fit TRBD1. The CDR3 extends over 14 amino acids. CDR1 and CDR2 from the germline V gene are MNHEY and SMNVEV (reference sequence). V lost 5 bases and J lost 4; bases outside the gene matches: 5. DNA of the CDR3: TGTGCCAGCAGTAAGAGGGACAGAAATCAGCCCCAGCATTTT. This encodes CASSKRDRNQPQHF.

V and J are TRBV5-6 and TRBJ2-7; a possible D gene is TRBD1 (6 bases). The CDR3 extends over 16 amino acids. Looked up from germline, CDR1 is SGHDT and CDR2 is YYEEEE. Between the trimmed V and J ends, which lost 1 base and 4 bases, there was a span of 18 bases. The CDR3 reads CASSLLMDSGLYEQYF. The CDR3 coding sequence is TGTGCCAGCAGCTTGTTAATGGACAGCGGTTTATACGAGCAGTACTTC.

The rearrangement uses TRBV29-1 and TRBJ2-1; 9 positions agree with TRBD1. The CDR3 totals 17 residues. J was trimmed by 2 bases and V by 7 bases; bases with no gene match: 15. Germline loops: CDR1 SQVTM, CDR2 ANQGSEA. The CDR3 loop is CSARSGTGMGAYNEQFF. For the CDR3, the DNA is TGCAGCGCAAGATCCGGGACAGGGATGGGGGCCTACAATGAGCAGTTCTTC.

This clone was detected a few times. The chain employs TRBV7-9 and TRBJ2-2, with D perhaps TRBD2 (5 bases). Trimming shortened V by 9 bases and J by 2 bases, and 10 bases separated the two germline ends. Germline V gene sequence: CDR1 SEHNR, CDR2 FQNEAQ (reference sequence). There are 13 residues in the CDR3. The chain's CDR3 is CARTIHNTGELFF. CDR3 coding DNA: TGTGCCAGGACTATTCACAACACCGGGGAGCTGTTTTTT.

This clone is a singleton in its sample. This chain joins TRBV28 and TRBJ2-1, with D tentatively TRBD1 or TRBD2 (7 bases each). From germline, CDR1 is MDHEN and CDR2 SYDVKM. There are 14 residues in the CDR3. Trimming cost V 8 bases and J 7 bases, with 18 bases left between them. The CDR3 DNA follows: TGTGCCAGCGTCGCGGGAGTCAGGGGGAATGAGCAGTTCTTC. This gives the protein CASVAGVRGNEQFF.

DNA for the CDR3: TGTGCCTGGACCCCACTAGCGGGGAAAATCACCGGGGAGCTGTTTTTT. Translated: CAWTPLAGKITGELFF. The chain combines TRBV30 with TRBJ2-2; 10 nucleotides agree with TRBD2. Per germline, CDR1 GTSNPN and CDR2 SVGIG (reference sequence). CDR3 length equals 16 residues. V gave up 4 bases and J gave up 4 bases; unmatched junction bases: 9.

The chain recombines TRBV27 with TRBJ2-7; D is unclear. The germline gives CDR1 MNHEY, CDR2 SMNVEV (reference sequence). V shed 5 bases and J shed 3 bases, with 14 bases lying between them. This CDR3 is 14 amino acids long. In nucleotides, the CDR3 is TGTGCCAGCAGTATTGGTCCCGTCCTCTACGAGCAGTACTTC. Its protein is CASSIGPVLYEQYF.

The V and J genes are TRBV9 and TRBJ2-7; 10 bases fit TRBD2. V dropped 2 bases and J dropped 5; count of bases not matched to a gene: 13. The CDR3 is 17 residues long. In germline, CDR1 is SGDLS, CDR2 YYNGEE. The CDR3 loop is CASSVSPGTSEIHEQYF. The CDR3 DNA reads TGTGCCAGCAGCGTTTCTCCCGGGACTAGCGAAATCCACGAGCAGTACTTC. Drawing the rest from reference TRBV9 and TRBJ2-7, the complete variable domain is DSGVTQTPKHLITATGQRVTLRCSPRSGDLSVYWYQQSLDQGLQFLIQYYNGEERAKGNILERFSAQQFPDLHSELNLSSLELGDSALYFCASSVSPGTSEIHEQYFGPGTRLTVT.

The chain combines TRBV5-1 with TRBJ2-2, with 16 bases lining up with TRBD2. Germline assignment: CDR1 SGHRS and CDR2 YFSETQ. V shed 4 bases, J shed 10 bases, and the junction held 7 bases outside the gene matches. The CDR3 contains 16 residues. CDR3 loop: CASSLGTSGRVKELFF. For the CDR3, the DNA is TGCGCCAGCAGCCTAGGGACTAGCGGGAGGGTGAAGGAGCTGTTTTTT.